A single sample is the source of the 22 T cell receptor beta chains below, sequenced in a study of shared clonotypes between healthy human individuals. The assay was immunoSEQ multiplex PCR, and TCRdb's table has in-frame clones only and misses some. Of about 2 million clones detected, roughly 96% appear once; the ten largest clones hold 0.13%. Sequencing input: naive CD4+ T cells sorted from blood. The subset here: CD45RA+ positively selected. Receptors were obtained from a man aged 18 to 29 in good health.

A word on this clone: Other nucleotide sequences in the sample specify the same CDR3. This chain joins TRBV7-9 and TRBJ2-7; possibly TRBD2 for D (5 bases). V was clipped by 2 bases and J by 3 bases, with 8 bases between them. CDR3 size: 13 residues. Looked up from germline, CDR1 is SEHNR and CDR2 is FQNEAQ (reference sequence). Here the CDR3 reads CASSLSGVYEQYF. The CDR3 nucleotides read TGTGCCAGCAGCTTAAGCGGAGTCTACGAGCAGTACTTC. Using reference TRBV7-9 and TRBJ2-7 for the parts outside the CDR3, the full variable domain is DTGVSQNPRHKITKRGQNVTFRCDPISEHNRLYWYRQTLGQGPEFLTYFQNEAQLEKSRLLSDRFSAERPKGSFSTLEIQRTEQGDSAMYLCASSLSGVYEQYFGPGTRLTVT.

This sequence joins TRBV4-3 and TRBJ2-3; 9 bases line up with TRBD2. The junction had 8 bases not matched to a gene; V was cut back by 0 bases and J by 4 bases. Germline values: CDR1 LGHNA, CDR2 YSLEER. This CDR3 has 17 residues. DNA for the CDR3: TGCGCCAGCAGCCAAGATGGGCTAGCGGGAACCGCAGATACGCAGTATTTT. It specifies CASSQDGLAGTADTQYF.

This clone was seen a single time. A junction end diverges from the germline sequence, so it may reflect a read error. The chain carries TRBV7-7 and TRBJ2-1, with TRBD2 identical over 10 bases. The length of the CDR3 is 16 residues. CDR1 is SSHAT, CDR2 FNYEAQ, per germline (reference sequence). CDR3 residues: CASSLIAGGSYNEQFF. The CDR3 bases are TGTGCTAGCAGTTTGATAGCGGGGGGCTCCTACAATGAGCAGTTCTTC. The whole variable domain, filled in from reference TRBV7-7 and TRBJ2-1, reads GAGVSQSPRYKVTKRGQDVTLRCDPISSHATLYWYQQALGQGPEFLTYFNYEAQPDKSGLPSDRFSAERPEGSISTLTIQRTEQRDSAMYRCASSLIAGGSYNEQFFGPGTRLTVL.

The chain carries TRBV7-6 and TRBJ1-2, with 7 bases lining up with TRBD1. The J segment lost 4 bases and the V segment lost 5 bases, leaving 7 bases of the junction unmatched. Germline V gene data show CDR1 as SGHVS and CDR2 as FNYEAQ. The CDR3 runs to 14 residues. The CDR3 region is CASSRGTALYGYTF. CDR3 coding DNA: TGTGCCAGCAGCCGGGGGACAGCCCTCTATGGCTACACCTTC.

The chain recombines TRBV4-1 with TRBJ1-4, with 7 bases lining up with TRBD1. The CDR3 has 17 residues. Trimming removed 1 base from V and 0 bases from J; junction bases left unmatched: 5. Germline V gives CDR1 MGHRA, CDR2 YSYEKL. The CDR3 reads CASSQVRDSATNEKLFF. CDR3 nucleotide sequence: TGCGCCAGCAGCCAAGTCCGGGACAGTGCAACTAATGAAAAACTGTTTTTT.

CDR3 region: CASSPPGLALADTQYF. DNA of the CDR3: TGTGCCAGCTCACCGCCGGGACTAGCGCTAGCAGATACGCAGTATTTT. The V call is TRBV18, the J call TRBJ2-3; TRBD2 matches 10 bases. The CDR3 is 16 amino acids. Germline CDR1 KGHSH, CDR2 LQKENI. The trim removed 3 bases at V and 4 bases at J, leaving 7 bases unmatched. Full variable domain (outside the CDR3, taken from reference TRBV18 and TRBJ2-3): NAGVMQNPRHLVRRRGQEARLRCSPMKGHSHVYWYRQLPEEGLKFMVYLQKENIIDESGMPKERFSAEFPKEGPSILRIQQVVRGDSAAYFCASSPPGLALADTQYFGPGTRLTVL.

The chain joins TRBV5-8 to TRBJ2-1; the D is unclear. The germline V gene encodes CDR1 SGHTS and CDR2 YDEGEE. V shed 0 bases and J shed 7 bases, with 8 bases lying between them. CDR3 length: 13 amino acids. The CDR3 region is CASSLARLNEQFF. CDR3 sequence (DNA): TGTGCCAGCAGCTTGGCCCGGCTGAATGAGCAGTTCTTC.

The rearrangement links TRBV25-1 to TRBJ1-5, with D possibly matching TRBD1 (6 bases). The germline gives CDR1 MGHDK, CDR2 SYGVNS. Trimming removed 1 base at V and 9 bases at J, with 10 bases between. The CDR3 totals 13 residues. Written as DNA, the CDR3 is TGTGCCAGCAGTGAATTGGACAGTCGGCCCCAGCATTTT. Translated, it gives CASSELDSRPQHF.

For this clone: Other DNA sequences in the same sample also yield this CDR3. J is TRBJ2-7 and V is TRBV6-5; the D gene could be TRBD1 or TRBD2 (5 bases each). The CDR3 covers 13 residues. V gave up 2 bases and J gave up 3 bases, with 8 bases separating them. Germline V gene lookup returns CDR1 MNHEY and CDR2 SVGAGI. The CDR3 DNA follows: TGTGCCAGCAGTTACGGGGGTAACTACGAGCAGTACTTC. Translating it yields CASSYGGNYEQYF.

V and J are TRBV30 and TRBJ1-1, with D possibly TRBD1 on 6 matching bases. Trimming removed 4 bases at V and 0 bases at J, with 21 bases between. Germline values: CDR1 GTSNPN, CDR2 SVGIG (reference sequence). CDR3 length: 17 amino acids. The CDR3 sequence: CAWNPLHRDPLNTEAFF. CDR3 sequence (DNA): TGTGCCTGGAACCCGTTACACAGGGATCCCCTGAACACTGAAGCTTTCTTT.

The gene calls are TRBV28 and TRBJ2-7; tentative D call: TRBD1 (6 bases). From germline, CDR1 is MDHEN and CDR2 SYDVKM. Deletions cut 6 bases from V and 1 base from J, with 13 bases between. CDR3 length: 14 amino acids. CDR3 sequence (DNA): TGTGCCAGCAGAAACTCCAGGGGTTCCTACGAGCAGTACTTC. Its protein is CASRNSRGSYEQYF. The full variable domain, completed using reference TRBV28 and TRBJ2-7, is DVKVTQSSRYLVKRTGEKVFLECVQDMDHENMFWYRQDPGLGLRLIYFSYDVKMKEKGDIPEGYSVSREKKERFSLILESASTNQTSMYLCASRNSRGSYEQYFGPGTRLTVT.

The chain couples TRBV6-1 to TRBJ2-1, with a possible D match to TRBD2 (7 bases). This CDR3 has 17 residues. The germline V and J ends were trimmed by 2 bases and 2 bases, with 16 bases remaining between them. Germline V lookup: CDR1 MNHNS, CDR2 SASEGT. The CDR3: CASSEWGGAETYNEQFF. In DNA form, the CDR3 reads TGTGCCAGCAGTGAATGGGGGGGGGCAGAAACCTACAATGAGCAGTTCTTC.

Worth noting for this clone: The same CDR3 arises from other DNA sequences in this sample as well. The V and J genes are TRBV20-1 and TRBJ2-1; unclear D gene. There are 11 residues in the CDR3. Germline lookup yields CDR1 DFQATT and CDR2 SNEGSKA (reference sequence). V was pared by 6 bases and J by 7 bases, with 10 bases between. The CDR3 region is CSARRENEQFF. CDR3 nucleotides: TGCAGTGCCAGGAGAGAAAATGAGCAGTTCTTC.

The rearrangement joins TRBV10-2 to TRBJ2-7; 9 bases fit TRBD1. This CDR3 contains 12 residues. Germline-derived CDR1 and CDR2 are WSHSY and SAAADI. Unmatched junction bases numbered 8, after V lost 6 bases and J lost 11 bases. The CDR3 region is CASSRDREKEYF. CDR3 in DNA: TGCGCCAGCAGCCGGGACAGGGAAAAGGAGTACTTC.

The chain is built from TRBV4-1 and TRBJ2-3, with D uncertain. This CDR3 is built from 13 residues. The V gene lost 0 bases and the J gene lost 6 bases, with 7 bases spanning the gap. Germline values: CDR1 MGHRA, CDR2 YSYEKL. In DNA form, the CDR3 reads TGCGCCAGCAGCCAAGATTGGGTGGATACGCAGTATTTT. This encodes CASSQDWVDTQYF.

The V and J genes are TRBV7-9 and TRBJ2-1; TRBD1 is a possible D gene (5 bases). The CDR3 is 17 amino acids. In germline, CDR1 is SEHNR, CDR2 FQNEAQ (reference sequence). Deletions cut 3 bases from V and 0 bases from J, with 15 bases between. This CDR3 reads CASSFLQGFSSYNEQFF. The CDR3 DNA reads as TGTGCCAGCAGCTTTCTTCAGGGATTCAGCTCCTACAATGAGCAGTTCTTC.

The V gene is TRBV6-5, the J gene TRBJ2-5; D may match TRBD1 or TRBD2 (5 bases each). V lost 8 bases and J lost 5, with 15 bases in between. This CDR3 is 13 amino acids long. Germline V CDR1 and CDR2: MNHEY, SVGAGI. For the CDR3, the DNA is TGTGCCAGCCGTTGGGGGTCGCGGGAGACCCAGTACTTC. It translates to CASRWGSRETQYF.

The V and J genes are TRBV2 and TRBJ2-5; D may match TRBD1 or TRBD2 (5 bases each). Trimming took 8 bases from V and 2 from J, leaving 12 bases between them. This CDR3 has 13 amino acids. The germline V gene encodes CDR1 SNHLY and CDR2 FYNNEI. As DNA, the CDR3 is TGTGCCAGCTCTTGGGGGTTACAAGAGACCCAGTACTTC. Its protein product is CASSWGLQETQYF.

The chain employs TRBV5-1 and TRBJ1-2; 10 nucleotides match TRBD1. V lost 7 bases and J lost 4; bases outside the gene matches: 4. In germline, CDR1 is SGHRS, CDR2 YFSETQ. CDR3 length: 13 amino acids. CDR3: CASGQGGPYGYTF. CDR3 DNA sequence: TGCGCCAGCGGACAGGGGGGCCCCTATGGCTACACCTTC.

V and J are TRBV6-4 and TRBJ1-1; tentative D call: TRBD1 (6 bases). This CDR3 is built from 13 residues. Trimming shortened V by 6 bases and J by 1 base, and 9 bases separated the two germline ends. The germline CDR1 and CDR2 sequences are MRHNA and SNTAGT. This CDR3 is CASRMTGNTEAFF. The CDR3 bases are TGTGCCAGCAGGATGACAGGGAACACTGAAGCTTTCTTT.

The V call is TRBV6-1, the J call TRBJ2-5; 8 positions agree with TRBD1. Trimming took 6 bases from V and 3 from J; bases not matched to a gene: 6. Per germline, CDR1 MNHNS and CDR2 SASEGT. The CDR3 runs to 14 residues. Written as DNA, the CDR3 is TGTGCCAGCAGCCCCACGACAGGGGAAGAGACCCAGTACTTC. Its protein product is CASSPTTGEETQYF.

Regarding this clone: This sample includes further DNA sequences coding for the same CDR3. This chain joins TRBV6-5 and TRBJ1-2; 8 bases line up with TRBD1. The V and J ends lost 0 bases and 4 bases, in that order; junction bases with no gene match: 4. The germline V gene has CDR1 MNHEY and CDR2 SVGAGI. The CDR3 runs 15 residues. The CDR3 here is CASSYSTGGLYGYTF. The DNA of the CDR3 is TGTGCCAGCAGTTACTCTACAGGGGGTCTCTATGGCTACACCTTC.